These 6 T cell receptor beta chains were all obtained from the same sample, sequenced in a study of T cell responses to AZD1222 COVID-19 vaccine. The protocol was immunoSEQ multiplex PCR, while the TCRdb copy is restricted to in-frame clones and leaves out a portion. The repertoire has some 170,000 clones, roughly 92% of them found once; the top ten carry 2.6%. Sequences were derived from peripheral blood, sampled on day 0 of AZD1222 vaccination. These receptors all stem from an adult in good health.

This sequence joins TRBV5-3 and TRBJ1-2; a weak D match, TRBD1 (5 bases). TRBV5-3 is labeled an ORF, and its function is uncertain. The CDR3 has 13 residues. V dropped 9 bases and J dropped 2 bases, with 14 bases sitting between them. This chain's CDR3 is CATASGPNYGYTF. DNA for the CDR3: TGTGCCACAGCTTCGGGGCCCAACTATGGCTACACCTTC.

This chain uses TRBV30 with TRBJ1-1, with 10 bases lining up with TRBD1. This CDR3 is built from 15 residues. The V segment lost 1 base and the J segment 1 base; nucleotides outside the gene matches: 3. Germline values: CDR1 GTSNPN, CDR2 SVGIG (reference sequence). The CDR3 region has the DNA TGTGCCTGGAGTGGACAGGGGGCTAGGAACACTGAAGCTTTCTTT. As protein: CAWSGQGARNTEAFF.

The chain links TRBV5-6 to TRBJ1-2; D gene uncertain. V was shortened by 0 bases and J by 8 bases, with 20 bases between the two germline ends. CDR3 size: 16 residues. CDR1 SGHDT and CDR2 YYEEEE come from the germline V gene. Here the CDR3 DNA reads TGTGCCAGCAGCTTGGCTCAGCGCCGTGGGAGGGAAGGCTACACCTTC. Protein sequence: CASSLAQRRGREGYTF.

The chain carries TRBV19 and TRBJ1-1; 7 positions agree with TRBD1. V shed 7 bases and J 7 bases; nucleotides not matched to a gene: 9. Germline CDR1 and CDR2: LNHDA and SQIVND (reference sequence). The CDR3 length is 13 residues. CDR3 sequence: CASNPSGQLEAFF. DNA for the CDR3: TGTGCCAGTAACCCATCGGGACAGCTTGAAGCTTTCTTT.

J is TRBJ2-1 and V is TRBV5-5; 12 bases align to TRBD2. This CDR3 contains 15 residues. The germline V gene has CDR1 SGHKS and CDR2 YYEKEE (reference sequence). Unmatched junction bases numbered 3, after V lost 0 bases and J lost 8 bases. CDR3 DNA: TGTGCCAGCAGCTTGGTACCTAGCGGGAGGGATGAGCAGTTCTTC. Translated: CASSLVPSGRDEQFF.

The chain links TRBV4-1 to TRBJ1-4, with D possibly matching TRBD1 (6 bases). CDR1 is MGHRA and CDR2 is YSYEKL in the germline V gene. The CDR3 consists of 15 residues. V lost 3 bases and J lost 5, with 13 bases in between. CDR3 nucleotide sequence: TGCGCCAGCAGCCAGGGGGGGGCGGGAAATGAAAAACTGTTTTTT. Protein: CASSQGGAGNEKLFF.